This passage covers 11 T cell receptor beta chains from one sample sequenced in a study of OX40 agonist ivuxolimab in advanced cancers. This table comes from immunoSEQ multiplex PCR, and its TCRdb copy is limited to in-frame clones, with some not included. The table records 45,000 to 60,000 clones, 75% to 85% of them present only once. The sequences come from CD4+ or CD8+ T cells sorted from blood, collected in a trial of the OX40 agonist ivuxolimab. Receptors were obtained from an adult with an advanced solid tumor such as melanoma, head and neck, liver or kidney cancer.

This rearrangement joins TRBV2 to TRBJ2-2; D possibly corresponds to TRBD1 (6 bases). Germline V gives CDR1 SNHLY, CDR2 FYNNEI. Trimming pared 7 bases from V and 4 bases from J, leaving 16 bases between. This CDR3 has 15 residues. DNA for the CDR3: TGTGCCAGCACCCCGGAAGGACAGAGCACCGGGGAGCTGTTTTTT. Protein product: CASTPEGQSTGELFF.

In DNA, the CDR3 is TGTGCCAGCAGCTTAGGAGAATCGGAGGGTCACGGCTACACCTTC. Its translation is CASSLGESEGHGYTF. The J gene is TRBJ1-2, the V gene TRBV7-9, with no clear D. Germline CDR1 and CDR2: SEHNR and FQNEAQ (reference sequence). The CDR3 runs to 15 residues. V was trimmed by 1 base and J by 8 bases, leaving 17 bases between them.

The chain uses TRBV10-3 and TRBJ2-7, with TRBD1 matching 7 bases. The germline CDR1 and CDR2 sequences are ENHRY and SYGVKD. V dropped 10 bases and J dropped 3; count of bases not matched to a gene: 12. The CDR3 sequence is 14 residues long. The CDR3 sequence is CATESGTENYEQYF. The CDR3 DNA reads TGTGCCACGGAGTCCGGGACAGAGAACTACGAGCAGTACTTC.

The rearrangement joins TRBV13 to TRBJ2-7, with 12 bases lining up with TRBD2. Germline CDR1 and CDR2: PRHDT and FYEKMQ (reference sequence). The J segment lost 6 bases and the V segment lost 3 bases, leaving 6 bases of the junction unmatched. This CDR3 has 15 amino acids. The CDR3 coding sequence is TGTGCCAGCAGCTTGCCTAGCGGGAGGGCCTCCGAGCAGTACTTC. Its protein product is CASSLPSGRASEQYF.

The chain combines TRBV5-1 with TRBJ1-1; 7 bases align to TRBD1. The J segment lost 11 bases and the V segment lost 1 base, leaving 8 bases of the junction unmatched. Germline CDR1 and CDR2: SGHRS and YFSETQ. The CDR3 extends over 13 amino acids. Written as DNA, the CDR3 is TGCGCCAGCAGCTTGAAGTTGACAGGGCGCGCTTTCTTT. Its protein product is CASSLKLTGRAFF.

The CDR3 DNA reads TGCGCCAGCAGCTGGACAGGGGGCAACGAGCAGTACTTC. Encoded protein: CASSWTGGNEQYF. This rearrangement joins TRBV5-1 to TRBJ2-7, with 11 bases identical to TRBD1. The CDR3 covers 13 residues. Germline CDR1 is SGHRS and CDR2 is YFSETQ. With 3 bases clipped from V and 5 bases from J, the junction kept 1 base outside the gene matches.

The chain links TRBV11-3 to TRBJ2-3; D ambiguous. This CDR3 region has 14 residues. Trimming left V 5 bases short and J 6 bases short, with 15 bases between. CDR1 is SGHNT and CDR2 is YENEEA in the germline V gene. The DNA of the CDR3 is TGTGCCAGCAGCCCGGACGGCTTGGGGGATACGCAGTATTTT. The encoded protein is CASSPDGLGDTQYF.

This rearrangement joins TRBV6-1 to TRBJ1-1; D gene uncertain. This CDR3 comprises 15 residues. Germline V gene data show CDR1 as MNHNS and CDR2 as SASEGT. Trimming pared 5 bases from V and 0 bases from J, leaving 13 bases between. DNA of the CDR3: TGTGCCAGCAGTTTCCTGGTTGGTGTGAACACTGAAGCTTTCTTT. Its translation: CASSFLVGVNTEAFF.

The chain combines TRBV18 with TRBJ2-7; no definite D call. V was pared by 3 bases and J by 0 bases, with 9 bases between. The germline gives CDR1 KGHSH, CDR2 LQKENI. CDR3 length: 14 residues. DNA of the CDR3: TGTGCCAGCTCACCTACCGCGAGCTCCTACGAGCAGTACTTC. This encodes CASSPTASSYEQYF.

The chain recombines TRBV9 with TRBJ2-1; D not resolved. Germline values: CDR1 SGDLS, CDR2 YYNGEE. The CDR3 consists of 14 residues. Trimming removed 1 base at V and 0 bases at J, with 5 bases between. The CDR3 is CASSVTPSYNEQFF. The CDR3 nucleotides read TGTGCCAGCAGCGTAACCCCCTCCTACAATGAGCAGTTCTTC.

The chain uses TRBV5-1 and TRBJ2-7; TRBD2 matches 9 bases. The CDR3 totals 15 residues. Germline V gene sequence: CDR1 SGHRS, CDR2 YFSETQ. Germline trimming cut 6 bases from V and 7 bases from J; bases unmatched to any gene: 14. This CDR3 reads CASTTSGGRAEEQYF. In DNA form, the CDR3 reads TGCGCCAGCACAACGAGCGGCGGGAGGGCCGAGGAGCAGTACTTC.